This is a list of T cell receptor beta chains from one sample in a study of OX40 agonist ivuxolimab in advanced cancers. The repertoire was sequenced with immunoSEQ multiplex PCR; TCRdb's copy has only in-frame clones and lacks some. This sample has about 110,000 clones; around 90% occur once, and the top ten carry approximately 0.29%. The specimen was CD4+ or CD8+ T cells sorted from blood, collected in a trial of the OX40 agonist ivuxolimab. These receptors all stem from an adult with an advanced solid tumor such as melanoma, head and neck, liver or kidney cancer. Each CDR3 is given with its conserved first and last residue. A D gene is named only where the DNA matches it firmly.

length: 14; J: TRBJ1-1; V: TRBV7-2; D: -; CDR3: CASSLRGRGIEAFF
length: 11; J: TRBJ2-1; V: TRBV5-4; D: -; CDR3: CASSSMDEQFF
length: 12; J: TRBJ1-5; V: TRBV5-8; D: -; CDR3: CASSLRDQPQHF
length: 11; J: TRBJ2-3; V: TRBV19; D: -; CDR3: CASGSTDTQYF
length: 16; J: TRBJ1-1; V: TRBV4-1; D: -; CDR3: CASSQPAGSLNTEAFF
length: 17; J: TRBJ2-2; V: TRBV27; D: TRBD2; CDR3: CASSLVGPSGSTGELFF
length: 14; J: TRBJ2-5; V: TRBV19; D: TRBD1; CDR3: CASSRQGEQETQYF
length: 14; J: TRBJ2-2; V: TRBV5-1; D: -; CDR3: CASSLEWGTGELFF
length: 14; J: TRBJ2-7; V: TRBV7-2; D: -; CDR3: CASSPGTPSYEQYF
length: 15; J: TRBJ1-1; V: TRBV5-4; D: -; CDR3: CASSRGLGGNTEAFF
length: 16; J: TRBJ2-1; V: TRBV18; D: TRBD2; CDR3: CASSPPERGGKDEQFF
length: 13; J: TRBJ1-1; V: TRBV7-9; D: -; CDR3: CASSLTPTTEAFF
length: 15; J: TRBJ1-2; V: TRBV5-1; D: TRBD1; CDR3: CASSTSSGTGKGYTF
length: 13; J: TRBJ2-1; V: TRBV30; D: -; CDR3: CAWSVWGDNEQFF
length: 13; J: TRBJ1-4; V: TRBV18; D: -; CDR3: CASSPPGYEKLFF